The T cell receptor beta chain under discussion was sequenced for a study of T-cell memory formation after mild COVID-19. Background on the study: Largely donor-specific sequence clusters came from two donors.

Whole-study findings and limits: Those CD4+ clones that contracted were mainly in CM and EM (CD8+ ones in EMRA). Clones contracting over day 15 to 85 were CD4/CD8 balanced, with later expanders leaning CD4+.

TCRdb re-analysed the 5' RACE reads in MiXCR, keeping a single row per CDR3 protein. Of tens of thousands of distinct CDR3 sequences in the sample, around 7% were seen once. V dropped 0 bases and J dropped 0 bases, with 12 bases sitting between them. This CDR3 spans 17 amino acids. CDR1 and CDR2 (germline): LNHNV, YYDKDF (reference sequence). This clonotype has at least ten counts. The antigen remains undetermined. This clonotype originated in an adult woman who had mild COVID-19 (a few samples of this study predate the infection). Cell type and time point are not known. This sequence joins TRBV15 and TRBJ1-3; tentative D call: TRBD1 (5 bases). Sample: PBMCs or a T cell subset sorted from them (not recorded which). CDR3 amino acids: CATSRDRGSPSGNTIYF. The DNA of the CDR3 is TGTGCCACCAGCAGAGATCGGGGCAGCCCCTCTGGAAACACCATATATTTT.